The 14 T cell receptor beta chains below were found in one sample sequenced in a study of control samples from healthy donors and cancer patients. TCRdb keeps only in-frame clones here, not all; method: immunoSEQ multiplex PCR. The sample includes over 60,000 clones, roughly 85% of them seen just once. The sample was blood. The receptors here all came from a man aged 40-55 years in good health.

This clone turned up a few times. The chain couples TRBV7-9 to TRBJ1-2, with a weak D call TRBD1 (6 bases). This CDR3 region has 13 residues. The germline V and J ends were trimmed by 3 bases and 3 bases, with 8 bases remaining between them. CDR1 is SEHNR and CDR2 is FQNEAQ in the germline V gene (reference sequence). CDR3 amino acids: CASSFRQDYGYTF. The CDR3 coding sequence is TGTGCCAGCAGCTTTAGACAGGACTATGGCTACACCTTC.

The rearrangement uses TRBV7-3 and TRBJ2-2; D possibly uses TRBD1 or TRBD2 (6 bases each). Trimming shortened V by 6 bases and J by 2 bases, and 16 bases separated the two germline ends. CDR1 is SGHTA, CDR2 FQGTGA, per germline. The CDR3 length is 16 residues. The DNA of the CDR3 is TGTGCCAGCAGTCGCGTCGGGGGCGCCAACACCGGGGAGCTGTTTTTT. Translated, it gives CASSRVGGANTGELFF.

V usage is TRBV2 and J usage is TRBJ1-4, with TRBD1 matching over 7 bases. This CDR3 comprises 14 residues. V shed 3 bases, J shed 6 bases, and the junction held 4 bases outside the gene matches. Germline CDR1 is SNHLY and CDR2 is FYNNEI. For the CDR3, the DNA is TGTGCCAGCAGTGATCAAGGGGGCCATGAAAAACTGTTTTTT. This codes for CASSDQGGHEKLFF. The variable domain in full, completed from reference TRBV2 and TRBJ1-4, reads EPEVTQTPSHQVTQMGQEVILRCVPISNHLYFYWYRQILGQKVEFLVSFYNNEISEKSEIFDDQFSVERPDGSNFTLKIRSTKLEDSAMYFCASSDQGGHEKLFFGSGTQLSVL.

The chain joins TRBV30 to TRBJ2-5; 8 bases are shared with TRBD2. Germline trimming cut 7 bases from V and 5 bases from J; bases unmatched to any gene: 15. The germline V gene has CDR1 GTSNPN and CDR2 SVGIG (reference sequence). The CDR3 consists of 15 residues. DNA of the CDR3: TGTGCCTTTTCCTGGGGTAGCGGGACCGAGGAGACCCAGTACTTC. It is translated as CAFSWGSGTEETQYF.

The V call is TRBV25-1, the J call TRBJ1-1, with a weak D call TRBD1 (5 bases). The V end lost 5 bases, the J end lost 6 bases, and 19 bases lay between the germline ends. The CDR3 has 15 amino acids. CDR1 is MGHDK and CDR2 is SYGVNS in the germline V gene. This CDR3 is CASSTPGPRDPEAFF. Written as DNA, the CDR3 is TGTGCCAGCAGTACCCCGGGACCTCGGGACCCTGAAGCTTTCTTT.

The chain recombines TRBV5-1 with TRBJ2-3; D remains ambiguous. CDR3 length: 15 residues. The germline CDR1 and CDR2 sequences are SGHRS and YFSETQ. V dropped 0 bases and J dropped 6 bases, with 14 bases sitting between them. As DNA, the CDR3 is TGCGCCAGCAGCTTGGAATACCCGGGTTCGGATACGCAGTATTTT. The encoded protein is CASSLEYPGSDTQYF.

This clone was found once. This rearrangement joins TRBV28 to TRBJ2-7, with 10 bases identical to TRBD1. This CDR3 is built from 16 residues. The V gene end was trimmed by 4 bases and the J gene end by 4 bases; junction bases not matched to a gene: 10. Germline CDR1 reads MDHEN; CDR2 reads SYDVKM. CDR3 DNA sequence: TGTGCCAGCAGTTCCTTACTCGGACAGGGGGGGTACGAGCAGTACTTC. As protein: CASSSLLGQGGYEQYF.

The gene calls are TRBV7-3 and TRBJ2-1; a possible D gene is TRBD1 (5 bases). Germline loops: CDR1 SGHTA, CDR2 FQGTGA. This CDR3 spans 15 amino acids. The V and J ends lost 1 base and 3 bases respectively, with 10 bases between them. DNA for the CDR3: TGTGCCAGCAGCTTAAAAGGGGCCGGCTACAATGAGCAGTTCTTC. This encodes CASSLKGAGYNEQFF. Full variable domain (rest looked up from reference TRBV7-3 and TRBJ2-1): GAGVSQTPSNKVTEKGKYVELRCDPISGHTALYWYRQSLGQGPEFLIYFQGTGAADDSGLPNDRFFAVRPEGSVSTLKIQRTERGDSAVYLCASSLKGAGYNEQFFGPGTRLTVL.

This chain joins TRBV5-6 and TRBJ1-6, with D unresolved. CDR1 and CDR2 (germline): SGHDT, YYEEEE. The CDR3 is 14 amino acids. Trimming took off 0 bases at V and 6 bases at J, with 7 bases between the two ends. The DNA of the CDR3 is TGTGCCAGCAGCTTGGGCCGGGTTAATTCACCCCTCCACTTT. Its protein is CASSLGRVNSPLHF.

The rearrangement joins TRBV7-3 to TRBJ2-1; D possibly corresponds to TRBD1 (7 bases). V lost 2 bases, J lost 4 bases, and 12 bases lay in between. The CDR3 consists of 15 residues. Per the germline V gene, CDR1 is SGHTA and CDR2 is FQGTGA. The CDR3 reads CASSLGQGGYNEQFF. CDR3 DNA sequence: TGTGCCAGCAGCTTAGGCCAGGGGGGTTACAATGAGCAGTTCTTC.

This chain links TRBV28 with TRBJ1-4; no firm D call. V was pared by 3 bases and J by 7 bases, with 6 bases between. The CDR3 is made up of 12 amino acids. Germline V CDR1 and CDR2: MDHEN, SYDVKM. The CDR3 DNA reads TGTGCCAGCAGTTTTAGCTTTGAAAAACTGTTTTTT. Protein product: CASSFSFEKLFF.

The chain recombines TRBV7-2 with TRBJ2-7, with 8 bases matching TRBD2. This CDR3 region has 15 residues. V lost 5 bases to trimming and J lost 9 bases; unmatched junction nucleotides: 15. CDR1 and CDR2 from the germline V gene are SGHTA and FQGNSA. CDR3 DNA sequence: TGTGCCAGCAGCCCCGTCCTGGCGGGAGGTTCAGTGCAGTACTTC. This gives the protein CASSPVLAGGSVQYF.

The chain has TRBV12-5 and TRBJ2-2; D might be TRBD1 or TRBD2, each matching 5 bases. Germline assignment: CDR1 LGHNT and CDR2 FRNRAP. Trimming pared 7 bases from V and 4 bases from J, leaving 16 bases between. This CDR3 spans 15 amino acids. The chain's CDR3 is CASVLAQGATGELFF. The CDR3 region has the DNA TGTGCTAGTGTCTTGGCGCAGGGAGCCACCGGGGAGCTGTTTTTT.

V and J are TRBV6-2 or TRBV6-3 and TRBJ1-5; 10 nucleotides align to TRBD1. Germline V gives CDR1 MNHEY, CDR2 SVGEGT. With 8 bases clipped from V and 0 bases from J, the junction kept 10 bases outside the gene matches. This CDR3 is built from 17 residues. In nucleotides, the CDR3 is TGTGCCAGCGGCCACGCGACAGGGGGCTATAGCAATCAGCCCCAGCATTTT. Protein sequence: CASGHATGGYSNQPQHF.